Below are 9 T cell receptor beta chains sequenced from a single sample in a study of shared clonotypes between healthy human individuals. Assay used: immunoSEQ multiplex PCR; TCRdb lists only in-frame clones, some missing. The sample carries about 2 million clones, roughly 96% recorded once. Sample: naive CD4+ T cells sorted from blood. Subset: CD45RA+ positively selected. The receptors derive from a man aged 18 to 29 in good health.

This rearrangement joins TRBV11-3 to TRBJ2-1, with D tentatively TRBD1 (5 bases). V was clipped by 0 bases and J by 8 bases, with 8 bases between them. This CDR3 region has 13 residues. CDR1 and CDR2 from the germline V gene are SGHNT and YENEEA. The CDR3 DNA sequence: TGTGCCAGCAGCTTAGACAGGGCCGATGAGCAGTTCTTC. Amino acids: CASSLDRADEQFF.

This chain connects TRBV29-1 to TRBJ2-1; 7 bases match TRBD1. Germline assignment: CDR1 SQVTM and CDR2 ANQGSEA. V gave up 3 bases and J gave up 6 bases; unmatched junction bases: 8. CDR3 length: 14 residues. CDR3 protein: CSVDWGQRGNEQFF. The CDR3 bases are TGCAGCGTTGATTGGGGACAGAGAGGCAATGAGCAGTTCTTC.

V gene TRBV30 combines with J gene TRBJ1-1, with D unclear. The CDR3 is 14 amino acids. V shed 3 bases and J shed 7 bases, with 18 bases lying between them. CDR1 and CDR2 from the germline V gene are GTSNPN and SVGIG (reference sequence). CDR3 residues: CAWRMGNFLGEAFF. The CDR3, as DNA: TGTGCCTGGAGGATGGGTAACTTTCTGGGTGAAGCTTTCTTT.

The table lists this clone with a few counts. This sequence joins TRBV7-2 and TRBJ2-1; no clear D. V was pared by 1 base and J by 7 bases, with 5 bases between. Looked up from germline, CDR1 is SGHTA and CDR2 is FQGNSA. The CDR3 is 12 residues long. The CDR3 DNA sequence: TGTGCCAGCAGCTTAGGTTGGAATGAGCAGTTCTTC. It encodes CASSLGWNEQFF.

The V gene is TRBV5-4, the J gene TRBJ2-4; TRBD1 is a possible D gene (6 bases). Germline V CDR1 and CDR2: SGHNT, YYREEE (reference sequence). The CDR3 is 17 amino acids. With 4 bases removed from V and 1 base from J, the gap between germline ends came to 18 bases. CDR3 in DNA: TGTGCCAGCAGCCCGGACAGCAAAGGGGTCGCCAAAAACATTCAGTACTTC. Amino acids: CASSPDSKGVAKNIQYF.

The chain links TRBV30 to TRBJ2-7; 8 bases are shared with TRBD2. Germline CDR1 GTSNPN, CDR2 SVGIG (reference sequence). V shed 3 bases, J shed 4 bases, and the junction held 11 bases outside the gene matches. The CDR3 is made up of 15 amino acids. CDR3 DNA sequence: TGTGCCTGGAGCCCCGGGACTAGGTCTTGGTACGAGCAGTACTTC. Encoded protein: CAWSPGTRSWYEQYF.

This clone showed up just once. The chain carries TRBV6-4 and TRBJ1-5; 10 bases match TRBD1. V was clipped by 4 bases and J by 7 bases; unmatched bases: 1. From germline, CDR1 is MRHNA and CDR2 SNTAGT. This CDR3 is 13 amino acids long. The CDR3 sequence is CASSGDRGQPQHF. The CDR3 DNA is TGTGCCAGCAGTGGGGACAGGGGACAGCCCCAGCATTTT.

V is TRBV5-1 and J is TRBJ2-5; D is uncertain. V was trimmed by 0 bases and J by 5 bases, leaving 8 bases between them. CDR3 size: 13 residues. Germline CDR1 and CDR2: SGHRS and YFSETQ. CDR3 bases: TGCGCCAGCAGCTTGGCCGCGGTGGAGACCCAGTACTTC. As protein: CASSLAAVETQYF.

V and J are TRBV29-1 and TRBJ2-6; D uncertain. This CDR3 contains 14 residues. Looked up from germline, CDR1 is SQVTM and CDR2 is ANQGSEA. Between the trimmed V and J ends, which lost 6 bases and 2 bases, there was a span of 11 bases. DNA of the CDR3: TGCAGCGTCGTAGTCGGGCCTGGGGCCAACGTCCTGACTTTC. The encoded protein is CSVVVGPGANVLTF.